The 29 T cell receptor beta chains below come from one sample, sequenced in a study of T cells in localized non-small cell lung cancer. Measured with immunoSEQ multiplex PCR; TCRdb has only the in-frame clones, and not every one. The table shows about 70,000 clones, with less than 90% occurring only once. This material consisted of peripheral blood, taken before any cancer treatment. The receptors were sampled from a male donor at least 60 years old with stage III squamous cell lung carcinoma.

The rearrangement joins TRBV29-1 to TRBJ1-4; TRBD1 might be the D (6 bases). The germline gives CDR1 SQVTM, CDR2 ANQGSEA. The CDR3 has 13 amino acids. Trimming took off 7 bases at V and 5 bases at J, with 14 bases between the two ends. CDR3 sequence reads: CSAYGGPNEKLFF. The DNA for the CDR3 is TGCAGCGCCTATGGGGGCCCGAATGAAAAACTGTTTTTT. Full variable domain (outside the CDR3, taken from reference TRBV29-1 and TRBJ1-4): SAVISQKPSRDICQRGTSLTIQCQVDSQVTMMFWYRQQPGQSLTLIATANQGSEATYESGFVIDKFPISRPNLTFSTLTVSNMSPEDSSIYLCSAYGGPNEKLFFGSGTQLSVL.

This chain joins TRBV6-6 and TRBJ1-5; weak D call: TRBD1 (5 bases). This CDR3 contains 14 residues. Germline V gene lookup returns CDR1 MNHNY and CDR2 SVGAGI (reference sequence). Trimming pared 4 bases from V and 5 bases from J, leaving 12 bases between. The CDR3 sequence is CASSSQVGDQPQHF. CDR3 nucleotide sequence: TGTGCCAGCAGTTCACAGGTTGGGGATCAGCCCCAGCATTTT.

This sequence joins TRBV2 and TRBJ1-4; the D gene is possibly TRBD1 (6 bases). Per germline, CDR1 SNHLY and CDR2 FYNNEI. V lost 6 bases and J 3 bases, leaving 14 bases between the germline ends. CDR3 length: 15 amino acids. The CDR3 region is CASRGFRGANEKLFF. CDR3 DNA sequence: TGTGCCAGCAGGGGATTCAGGGGCGCTAATGAAAAACTGTTTTTT.

V usage is TRBV4-1 and J usage is TRBJ1-5; D is ambiguous. The CDR3 covers 13 residues. In germline, CDR1 is MGHRA, CDR2 YSYEKL. Deletions cut 5 bases from V and 3 bases from J, with 8 bases between. The CDR3 bases are TGCGCCAGCAGCAGCCTAATCAATCAGCCCCAGCATTTT. It specifies CASSSLINQPQHF.

The gene calls are TRBV2 and TRBJ1-1, with 8 bases identical to TRBD1. The junction had 6 bases not matched to a gene; V was cut back by 4 bases and J by 5 bases. There are 14 residues in the CDR3. Germline loops: CDR1 SNHLY, CDR2 FYNNEI. The CDR3 loop is CASSASQGGTEAFF. CDR3 DNA sequence: TGTGCCAGCAGTGCGTCACAGGGGGGGACTGAAGCTTTCTTT.

The chain uses TRBV6-5 and TRBJ2-7; no clear D. The CDR3 length is 15 residues. The V and J ends lost 0 bases and 7 bases respectively, with 16 bases between them. Germline lookup yields CDR1 MNHEY and CDR2 SVGAGI. The CDR3 spells CASSYSGPPNDEQYV. In nucleotides, the CDR3 is TGTGCCAGCAGTTACTCCGGCCCCCCCAACGATGAGCAGTACGTC.

The chain joins TRBV7-6 to TRBJ2-2; perhaps TRBD2 as D (5 bases). This CDR3 region has 12 residues. CDR1 is SGHVS and CDR2 is FNYEAQ in the germline V gene. V was shortened by 5 bases and J by 5 bases, with 6 bases between the two germline ends. The DNA for the CDR3 is TGTGCCAGCAGCCCGGGGACCGGGGAGCTGTTTTTT. Amino acid sequence: CASSPGTGELFF.

This clone ranks as hyperexpanded. The rearrangement uses TRBV29-1 and TRBJ1-1; 10 positions match TRBD1. There are 16 residues in the CDR3. Germline V CDR1 and CDR2: SQVTM, ANQGSEA. With V trimmed by 4 bases and J by 7 bases, 15 bases remained unmatched. The CDR3 reads CSVVSLGGQGRYEAFF. CDR3 sequence (DNA): TGCAGCGTTGTCTCCTTAGGGGGACAGGGGCGCTATGAAGCTTTCTTT.

The chain uses TRBV7-8 and TRBJ2-5; D gene ambiguous. Trimming took off 6 bases at V and 5 bases at J, with 10 bases between the two ends. CDR3 length equals 12 residues. Germline V gene data show CDR1 as SGHVS and CDR2 as FQNEAQ. Here the CDR3 DNA reads TGTGCCAGCAGTCGCCTCAGGGAGACCCAGTACTTC. Amino acids: CASSRLRETQYF.

The chain recombines TRBV27 with TRBJ1-6; perhaps TRBD1 as D (5 bases). V lost 6 bases to trimming and J lost 5 bases, with 14 bases between them. CDR3 length: 15 residues. Germline V CDR1 and CDR2: MNHEY, SMNVEV (reference sequence). The CDR3 loop is CASRLDKIDNSPLHF. Here the CDR3 DNA reads TGTGCCAGCAGGTTGGACAAGATCGATAATTCACCCCTCCACTTT.

V is TRBV6-4 and J is TRBJ2-7; 9 bases align to TRBD2. The CDR3 totals 18 residues. Germline trimming cut 7 bases from V and 1 base from J; bases unmatched to any gene: 17. Germline-derived CDR1 and CDR2 are MRHNA and SNTAGT. CDR3 nucleotide sequence: TGTGCCAGCACCCATCGACCGAATTATAGCGGGGGATCCTACGAGCAGTACTTC. Translating gives CASTHRPNYSGGSYEQYF.

A few counts support this clone. This rearrangement joins TRBV15 to TRBJ1-1; no reliable D call. The V and J ends lost 3 bases and 1 base respectively, with 3 bases between them. The CDR3 loop spans 12 amino acids. Germline V gives CDR1 LNHNV, CDR2 YYDKDF (reference sequence). CDR3 protein: CATSRPNTEAFF. The CDR3 nucleotides are TGTGCCACCAGCAGGCCGAACACTGAAGCTTTCTTT.

The chain combines TRBV2 with TRBJ1-6; no reliable D call. Germline CDR1 is SNHLY and CDR2 is FYNNEI. This CDR3 comprises 13 residues. Trimming pared 4 bases from V and 10 bases from J, leaving 11 bases between. The CDR3 loop reads CASSAGNFSPLHF. The CDR3 DNA reads TGTGCCAGCAGTGCGGGCAACTTCTCACCCCTCCACTTT.

The chain employs TRBV18 and TRBJ2-1, with D perhaps assigned TRBD1 or TRBD2 (5 bases each). The V end was cut by 6 bases, the J end by 5 bases, with 20 bases between. Per germline, CDR1 KGHSH and CDR2 LQKENI. The CDR3 spans 16 residues. CDR3 coding DNA: TGTGCCAGCTCCCCCGAGACGGGGCCCGAAGACAATGAGCAGTTCTTC. Protein product: CASSPETGPEDNEQFF.

The chain uses TRBV12-5 and TRBJ2-6, with D unresolved. This CDR3 spans 16 amino acids. Trimming removed 0 bases at V and 0 bases at J, with 6 bases between. Germline V CDR1 and CDR2: LGHNT, FRNRAP. Written as DNA, the CDR3 is TGTGCTAGTGGTTTGGTCAGGACCTCTGGGGCCAACGTCCTGACTTTC. Translation: CASGLVRTSGANVLTF.

The rearrangement uses TRBV2 and TRBJ1-5; D remains unclear. The CDR3 covers 16 residues. V lost 1 base and J lost 1, with 11 bases in between. The germline V gene encodes CDR1 SNHLY and CDR2 FYNNEI. The CDR3 loop reads CASSEGGRRSNQPQHF. CDR3 coding DNA: TGTGCCAGCAGTGAAGGTGGAAGACGGAGCAATCAGCCCCAGCATTTT.

The sample holds one count of this clone. The chain couples TRBV5-1 to TRBJ2-5; D ambiguous. The length of the CDR3 is 14 residues. Germline CDR1 reads SGHRS; CDR2 reads YFSETQ. V gave up 0 bases and J gave up 7 bases, with 13 bases separating them. CDR3 DNA sequence: TGCGCCAGCAGCTTGGTGGTGACACCGGGGACCCAGTACTTC. Amino acid sequence: CASSLVVTPGTQYF.

The chain recombines TRBV11-2 with TRBJ2-5; weak D call: TRBD1 (6 bases). The CDR3 spans 15 residues. The V and J ends lost 0 bases and 5 bases respectively, with 13 bases between them. CDR1 SGHAT and CDR2 FQNNGV come from the germline V gene. The CDR3 is CASSLDPHRVETQYF. The CDR3, as DNA: TGTGCCAGCAGCTTAGATCCCCACAGGGTGGAGACCCAGTACTTC.

The rearrangement joins TRBV5-4 to TRBJ1-6; no reliable D call. Trimming shortened V by 4 bases and J by 8 bases, and 19 bases separated the two germline ends. Germline V gene lookup returns CDR1 SGHNT and CDR2 YYREEE (reference sequence). The length of the CDR3 is 16 residues. CDR3 nucleotide sequence: TGTGCCAGCAGCCCCGGAGAGGGCGGCCATCATTCACCCCTCCACTTT. This codes for CASSPGEGGHHSPLHF.

The chain links TRBV7-2 to TRBJ2-2; D is undetermined. The V gene's germline CDR1 is SGHTA and CDR2 FQGNSA. The CDR3 has 13 amino acids. The ends were cut back, 1 base at V and 3 bases at J, with 3 bases in the middle. This CDR3 reads CASSLGDTGELFF. As DNA, the CDR3 is TGTGCCAGCAGCTTAGGGGACACCGGGGAGCTGTTTTTT.

This chain connects TRBV21-1 to TRBJ1-1. TRBV21-1 is given as a pseudogene. The CDR3 loop spans 16 amino acids. CDR3 nucleotide sequence: TGTGCCAGCAGCCCCTCCATAAAGTTGGGGAACACTGAAGCTTTCTTT. Protein sequence: CASSPSIKLGNTEAFF.

The chain is built from TRBV6-5 and TRBJ2-5, with a weak D call TRBD2 (6 bases). The germline V gene encodes CDR1 MNHEY and CDR2 SVGAGI. The V end was cut by 2 bases, the J end by 7 bases, with 11 bases between. The CDR3 sequence is 13 residues long. The DNA for the CDR3 is TGTGCCAGCAGTTACGAAGTGCGGGGGACCCAGTACTTC. Protein product: CASSYEVRGTQYF.

The chain is built from TRBV15 and TRBJ1-5, with D maybe TRBD1 (5 bases). Germline V lookup: CDR1 LNHNV, CDR2 YYDKDF (reference sequence). The CDR3 consists of 13 residues. Trimming shortened V by 5 bases and J by 9 bases, and 14 bases separated the two germline ends. This CDR3 is CATSGRELGPQHF. CDR3 DNA: TGTGCCACCAGCGGCAGGGAATTGGGGCCCCAGCATTTT.

The V call is TRBV4-2, the J call TRBJ2-5; 9 bases align to TRBD2. Germline-derived CDR1 and CDR2 are LGHNA and YNFKEQ. This CDR3 comprises 15 residues. J was trimmed by 1 base and V by 5 bases; bases with no gene match: 5. The CDR3 DNA reads as TGTGCCAGCAGCACCCGCGGGGGGGCCCAAGAGACCCAGTACTTC. Its protein is CASSTRGGAQETQYF.

This clone showed up just a few times. This chain joins TRBV7-9 and TRBJ2-3; TRBD2 matches 7 bases. This CDR3 has 13 amino acids. CDR1 SEHNR and CDR2 FQNEAQ come from the germline V gene (reference sequence). V shed 5 bases, J shed 4 bases, and the junction held 3 bases outside the gene matches. The CDR3 bases are TGTGCCAGCAGCGTCGCGGGGGCAGATACGCAGTATTTT. It codes for CASSVAGADTQYF. Full variable domain (missing parts from reference TRBV7-9 and TRBJ2-3): DTGVSQNPRHKITKRGQNVTFRCDPISEHNRLYWYRQTLGQGPEFLTYFQNEAQLEKSRLLSDRFSAERPKGSFSTLEIQRTEQGDSAMYLCASSVAGADTQYFGPGTRLTVL.

The chain joins TRBV6-6 to TRBJ1-6; no firm D call. CDR1 is MNHNY and CDR2 is SVGAGI in the germline V gene (reference sequence). The CDR3 covers 14 residues. V dropped 11 bases and J dropped 6 bases, with 17 bases sitting between them. The CDR3 nucleotides are TGTGCCTCAGAACCCCCAGCCTCTAATTCACCCCTCCACTTT. This sequence encodes CASEPPASNSPLHF.

The gene calls are TRBV6-4 and TRBJ2-7, with a possible D match to TRBD1 (6 bases). The CDR3 length is 15 residues. CDR1 is MRHNA and CDR2 is SNTAGT in the germline V gene. The V end lost 2 bases, the J end lost 6 bases, and 17 bases lay between the germline ends. The CDR3 region has the DNA TGTGCCAGCAGTGACGCACCACGGACAGTCCGCGAGCAGTACGTC. The encoded protein is CASSDAPRTVREQYV.

The DNA for the CDR3 is TGTGCCACCAGCAGGGCTGAATTGGCGTATGGCTACACCTTC. Translation gives CATSRAELAYGYTF. This chain links TRBV15 with TRBJ1-2; D remains unclear. This CDR3 comprises 14 residues. Trimming stripped 3 bases from V and 5 bases from J, with 13 bases between. Germline CDR1 LNHNV, CDR2 YYDKDF (reference sequence).

The chain carries TRBV7-9 and TRBJ1-1; D perhaps matches TRBD1 (6 bases). The V end lost 6 bases, the J end lost 3 bases, and 8 bases lay between the germline ends. Germline lookup yields CDR1 SEHNR and CDR2 FQNEAQ (reference sequence). The length of the CDR3 is 12 residues. CDR3 residues: CASRQGDTEAFF. The CDR3 coding sequence is TGTGCCAGCAGACAGGGAGACACTGAAGCTTTCTTT.